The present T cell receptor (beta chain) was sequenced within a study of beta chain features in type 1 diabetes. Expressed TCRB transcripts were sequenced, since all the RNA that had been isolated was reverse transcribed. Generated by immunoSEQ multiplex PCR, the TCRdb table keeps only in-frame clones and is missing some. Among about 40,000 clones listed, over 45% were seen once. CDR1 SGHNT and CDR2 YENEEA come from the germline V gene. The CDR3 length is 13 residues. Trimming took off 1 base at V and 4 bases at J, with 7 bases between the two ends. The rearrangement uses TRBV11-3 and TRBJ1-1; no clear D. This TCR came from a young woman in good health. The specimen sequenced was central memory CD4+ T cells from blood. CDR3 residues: CASSLGPGTEAFF. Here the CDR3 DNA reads TGTGCCAGCAGCTTAGGACCGGGCACTGAAGCTTTCTTT.